Presented here are 24 T cell receptor beta chains from one specimen sequenced in a study of T-cell reconstitution after alpha-beta-depleted transplantation in children. For TCRbeta, the library was prepared with unique molecular identifiers. In TCRdb, the PCR reads were re-called with MiXCR into one record per CDR3 protein. The data hold around 200,000 distinct CDR3 sequences, with over 5.5% observed a single time. The sample was PBMCs from the stem cell graft donor, taken from the stem cell graft. The origin of the receptors is a human donor who donated a stem cell graft to a child with Wiskott-Aldrich syndrome.

This clonotype occurred many times. The V and J genes are TRBV9 and TRBJ2-6; D gene uncertain. Trimming removed 0 bases at V and 4 bases at J, with 8 bases between. The CDR3 has 15 residues. CDR1 is SGDLS and CDR2 is YYNGEE in the germline V gene. CDR3 coding DNA: TGTGCCAGCAGCGTAGGAGTAGACGGGGCCAACGTCCTGACTTTC. Its protein is CASSVGVDGANVLTF.

This clonotype was observed many times. CDR3 DNA: TGCGCCAGCAGTCTACGGACAGGCGGCACAGATACGCAGTATTTT. Amino acid sequence: CASSLRTGGTDTQYF. The chain recombines TRBV5-1 with TRBJ2-3; 7 nucleotides align to TRBD1. The length of the CDR3 is 15 residues. The germline CDR1 and CDR2 sequences are SGHRS and YFSETQ. Trimming cost V 5 bases and J 1 base; bases outside gene matches: 7.

This clonotype was counted at least ten times. This sequence joins TRBV4-2 and TRBJ1-1, with D maybe TRBD1 (5 bases). The V gene lost 2 bases and the J gene lost 3 bases, with 10 bases spanning the gap. This CDR3 region has 14 residues. Per the germline V gene, CDR1 is LGHNA and CDR2 is YNFKEQ. The CDR3 nucleotides read TGTGCCAGCAGCCAAAATGACAGATACACTGAAGCTTTCTTT. This encodes CASSQNDRYTEAFF.

Many counts were recorded for this clonotype. The chain is built from TRBV7-2 and TRBJ2-5, with a tentative D call TRBD2 (5 bases). Germline V gene sequence: CDR1 SGHTA, CDR2 FQGNSA. Trimming took 0 bases from V and 4 from J, leaving 9 bases between them. The CDR3 is made up of 14 amino acids. CDR3 loop: CASSLANAGETQYF. The CDR3 bases are TGTGCCAGCAGCTTAGCTAATGCGGGAGAGACCCAGTACTTC.

Many counts were recorded for this clonotype. This chain uses TRBV7-6 with TRBJ2-7; 8 bases align to TRBD2. The trim removed 5 bases at V and 2 bases at J, leaving 5 bases unmatched. Germline CDR1 and CDR2: SGHVS and FNYEAQ. The CDR3 covers 14 residues. CDR3 region: CASSETSGTYEQYF. CDR3 sequence (DNA): TGTGCCAGCAGCGAAACTAGCGGTACCTACGAGCAGTACTTC.

At least ten counts were recorded for this clonotype. The genes are TRBV7-9 and TRBJ2-2; 7 bases are shared with TRBD1. The CDR3 length is 17 residues. Trimming cost V 5 bases and J 6 bases; bases outside gene matches: 15. Germline CDR1 SEHNR, CDR2 FQNEAQ (reference sequence). The CDR3 DNA is TGTGCCAGCAGCCACCTCAACAGGGGAGTAAAGGCCGGGGAGCTGTTTTTT. This sequence encodes CASSHLNRGVKAGELFF.

This clonotype appeared many times. The chain is built from TRBV20-1 and TRBJ2-7; D is undetermined. This CDR3 region has 11 residues. V was trimmed by 6 bases and J by 2 bases, leaving 8 bases between them. In germline, CDR1 is DFQATT, CDR2 SNEGSKA (reference sequence). The CDR3 coding sequence is TGCAGTGCCCAGAGGACCTACGAGCAGTACTTC. Its protein product is CSAQRTYEQYF.

This clonotype has only one observation. The rearrangement uses TRBV7-2 and TRBJ2-7, with a possible D match to TRBD1 (6 bases). V shed 0 bases and J shed 4 bases, with 10 bases lying between them. CDR1 and CDR2 from the germline V gene are SGHTA and FQGNSA. CDR3 length: 14 amino acids. CDR3 DNA: TGTGCCAGCAGCTTAGCTGGGGGCGAGTACGAGCAGTACTTC. Translating it yields CASSLAGGEYEQYF.

The table lists this clonotype with many counts. The V gene is TRBV5-1, the J gene TRBJ2-5, with D unclear. CDR3 length: 16 residues. Germline-derived CDR1 and CDR2 are SGHRS and YFSETQ. Trimming removed 0 bases at V and 0 bases at J, with 12 bases between. CDR3 loop: CASSLDGRVYQETQYF. The CDR3 DNA reads TGCGCCAGCAGCTTGGACGGCCGAGTCTACCAAGAGACCCAGTACTTC. The whole variable domain, filled in from reference TRBV5-1 and TRBJ2-5, reads KAGVTQTPRYLIKTRGQQVTLSCSPISGHRSVSWYQQTPGQGLQFLFEYFSETQRNKGNFPGRFSGRQFSNSRSEMNVSTLELGDSALYLCASSLDGRVYQETQYFGPGTRLLVL.

This clonotype was recorded at least ten times. J is TRBJ1-4 and V is TRBV5-1; TRBD1 matches 9 bases. Looked up from germline, CDR1 is SGHRS and CDR2 is YFSETQ. With 4 bases clipped from V and 6 bases from J, the junction kept 4 bases outside the gene matches. This CDR3 is built from 14 residues. The CDR3 nucleotides are TGCGCCAGCAGCCGGGACAGGGTACATGAAAAACTGTTTTTT. It translates to CASSRDRVHEKLFF.

Many counts were recorded for this clonotype. This chain connects TRBV7-9 to TRBJ2-1, with 10 bases lining up with TRBD2. This CDR3 comprises 15 residues. V shed 5 bases, J shed 8 bases, and the junction held 9 bases outside the gene matches. From germline, CDR1 is SEHNR and CDR2 FQNEAQ (reference sequence). The CDR3 sequence is CASSVSSGGRDEQFF. The DNA for the CDR3 is TGTGCCAGCAGCGTCTCTAGCGGGGGACGAGATGAGCAGTTCTTC.

This clonotype was detected many times. The genes are TRBV7-9 and TRBJ2-5; D perhaps matches TRBD2 (5 bases). V was pared by 3 bases and J by 4 bases, with 15 bases between. The CDR3 spans 15 residues. Per germline, CDR1 SEHNR and CDR2 FQNEAQ (reference sequence). This CDR3 reads CASSLELERRETQYF. The CDR3 bases are TGTGCCAGCAGCTTGGAACTAGAGAGGAGAGAGACCCAGTACTTC.

Ten or more counts support this clonotype. The genes are TRBV12-3 or TRBV12-4 and TRBJ2-7, with 7 nucleotides matching TRBD1. Trimming at V came to 5 bases and at J to 0 bases, leaving 10 bases not matched to a gene. This CDR3 has 16 amino acids. Here the CDR3 DNA reads TGTGCCAGCAGTCCACGAGTGGGGACAGCCTCCTACGAGCAGTACTTC. Amino acid sequence: CASSPRVGTASYEQYF.

The genes are TRBV19 and TRBJ2-4, with D perhaps matching TRBD2 (5 bases). The germline CDR1 and CDR2 sequences are LNHDA and SQIVND (reference sequence). This CDR3 region has 15 residues. The V end lost 4 bases, the J end lost 5 bases, and 15 bases lay between the germline ends. The CDR3 region has the DNA TGTGCCAGTAGTAGAAATACTAGAATGGAAAACATTCAGTACTTC. Translated: CASSRNTRMENIQYF.

Ten or more counts support this clonotype. The genes are TRBV11-2 and TRBJ2-7; TRBD1 might be the D (6 bases). In germline, CDR1 is SGHAT, CDR2 FQNNGV. The CDR3 spans 13 residues. Trimming shortened V by 6 bases and J by 8 bases, and 17 bases separated the two germline ends. CDR3 residues: CASRPTGRGKQYF. CDR3 DNA: TGTGCCAGCAGGCCAACAGGGCGCGGCAAGCAGTACTTC.

In this sample, this clonotype turned up a few times. The V gene is TRBV7-9, the J gene TRBJ2-5; no clear D gene. This CDR3 has 11 residues. CDR1 SEHNR and CDR2 FQNEAQ come from the germline V gene (reference sequence). V was cut by 9 bases and J by 1 base, with 6 bases left in between. In nucleotides, the CDR3 is TGTGCCAGTGGGTCCCAAGAGACCCAGTACTTC. Protein product: CASGSQETQYF.

J is TRBJ2-3 and V is TRBV30, with D unresolved. V shed 0 bases and J shed 4 bases, with 5 bases lying between them. Germline V gene data show CDR1 as GTSNPN and CDR2 as SVGIG (reference sequence). The CDR3 extends over 12 amino acids. CDR3 nucleotide sequence: TGTGCCTGGAGTGTATCGGCAGATACGCAGTATTTT. Its protein product is CAWSVSADTQYF. The full variable domain, with the rest looked up from reference TRBV30 and TRBJ2-3, is SQTIHQWPATLVQPVGSPLSLECTVEGTSNPNLYWYRQAAGRGLQLLFYSVGIGQISSEVPQNLSASRPQDRQFILSSKKLLLSDSGFYLCAWSVSADTQYFGPGTRLTVL.

This clonotype appeared many times. The V and J genes are TRBV6-5 and TRBJ2-1; the match to TRBD2 covers 12 bases. The CDR3 is 14 amino acids. In germline, CDR1 is MNHEY, CDR2 SVGAGI. The V and J ends lost 6 bases and 8 bases, in that order; junction bases with no gene match: 5. The CDR3 loop is CASSASGGADEQFF. DNA for the CDR3: TGTGCCAGCAGCGCTAGCGGGGGGGCTGATGAGCAGTTCTTC.

This clonotype showed up many times. The chain is built from TRBV27 and TRBJ1-3; no firm D call. Per the germline V gene, CDR1 is MNHEY and CDR2 is SMNVEV (reference sequence). V lost 3 bases, J lost 3 bases, and 6 bases lay in between. The CDR3 has 13 amino acids. The DNA of the CDR3 is TGTGCCAGCAGTTTTGGGATTGGAAACACCATATATTTT. Its translation: CASSFGIGNTIYF.

This clonotype has ten or more counts. The chain couples TRBV4-3 to TRBJ2-3, with 9 bases aligning to TRBD2. The CDR3 sequence is 15 residues long. Trimming at V came to 4 bases and at J to 6 bases, leaving 8 bases not matched to a gene. Looked up from germline, CDR1 is LGHNA and CDR2 is YSLEER. The DNA for the CDR3 is TGCGCCAGCAGCCCCAGGGACAGCGGGAGGGATACGCAGTATTTT. This gives the protein CASSPRDSGRDTQYF.

This clonotype has ten or more counts. The rearrangement links TRBV5-1 to TRBJ2-7, with TRBD2 matching over 10 bases. Germline-derived CDR1 and CDR2 are SGHRS and YFSETQ. The V and J ends lost 0 bases and 2 bases, in that order; junction bases with no gene match: 2. CDR3 length equals 15 residues. The CDR3 DNA reads TGCGCCAGCAGCTTGGAACTAGCGGGAACCTACGAGCAGTACTTC. Translated: CASSLELAGTYEQYF.

This clonotype was counted ten times or more. This chain links TRBV12-3 or TRBV12-4 with TRBJ2-5, with D perhaps being TRBD1 or TRBD2 (5 bases each). The CDR3 runs to 13 residues. Trimming pared 1 base from V and 5 bases from J, leaving 8 bases between. The CDR3 nucleotides are TGTGCCAGCAGTTTAGTGAGGGACGAGACCCAGTACTTC. Encoded protein: CASSLVRDETQYF.

In this sample, this clonotype turned up many times. The rearrangement uses TRBV12-3 or TRBV12-4 and TRBJ2-4, with unresolved D. The V end was cut by 6 bases, the J end by 9 bases, with 12 bases between. This CDR3 region has 12 residues. For the CDR3, the DNA is TGTGCCAGCAGGACGTCTAATGGCATTCAGTACTTC. Translating gives CASRTSNGIQYF.

This clonotype was picked up many times. This chain uses TRBV11-1 with TRBJ2-1; 16 nucleotides agree with TRBD2. CDR3 length: 20 residues. Germline CDR1 reads SGHAT; CDR2 reads FQDESV (reference sequence). After removal of 0 bases from V and 8 bases from J, the junction contained 13 bases not matched to a gene. This CDR3 is CASSLARLSGTSGRADEQFF. CDR3 bases: TGTGCCAGCAGCTTAGCGCGTCTCTCCGGGACTAGCGGGAGGGCGGATGAGCAGTTCTTC.